This TCR beta chain originates from a study of CXCR3-negative and CXCR3-positive naive CD8 T cells. General study results and limits: The level of CXCR3 expression partially decreased after cryopreservation; the majority of assays used fresh PBMCs.

Using triplicate sorts, 300,000 cells were collected each time from every CD8+ T cell subset. Worth noting for this clonotype: The antigen is undetermined.

Libraries of TRB cDNA were made by 5' RACE and carried UMIs. TCRdb reprocessed the 5' RACE reads and reports one entry per CDR3 protein, with no DNA. The specimen's table records about 43,000 distinct CDR3 sequences. The TCR was taken from a human donor in good health. Some clones in this sample may be carry-over from other donors' samples. Sequenced input: memory CD8+ T cells from blood.

This chain's CDR3 is CASSQGPGTASYNEQFF. The chain links TRBV3-1 to TRBJ2-1; with no DNA, the TCRdb D assignment of TRBD1 cannot be verified. CDR1 is LGHDT, CDR2 YNNKEL, per germline (reference sequence). The CDR3 covers 17 residues.